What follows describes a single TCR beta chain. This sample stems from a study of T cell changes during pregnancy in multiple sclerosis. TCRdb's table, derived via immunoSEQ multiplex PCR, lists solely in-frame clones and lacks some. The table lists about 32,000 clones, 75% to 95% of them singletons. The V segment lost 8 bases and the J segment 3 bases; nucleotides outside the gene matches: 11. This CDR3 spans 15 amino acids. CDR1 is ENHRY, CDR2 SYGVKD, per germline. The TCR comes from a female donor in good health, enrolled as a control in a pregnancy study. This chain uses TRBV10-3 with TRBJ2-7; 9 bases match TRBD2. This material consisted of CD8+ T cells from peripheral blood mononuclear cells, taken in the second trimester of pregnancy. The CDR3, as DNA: TGTGCCATCCAGGTCAAGCGGGGGGAATACTACGAGCAGTACTTC. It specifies CAIQVKRGEYYEQYF.